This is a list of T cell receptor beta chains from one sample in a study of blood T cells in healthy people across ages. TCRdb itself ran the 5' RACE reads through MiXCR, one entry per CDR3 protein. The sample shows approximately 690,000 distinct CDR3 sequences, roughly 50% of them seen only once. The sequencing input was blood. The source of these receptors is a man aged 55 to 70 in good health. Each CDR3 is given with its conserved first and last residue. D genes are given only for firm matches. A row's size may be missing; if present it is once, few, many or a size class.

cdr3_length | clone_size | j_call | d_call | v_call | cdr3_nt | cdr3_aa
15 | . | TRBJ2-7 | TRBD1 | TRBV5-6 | TGTGCCAGCAGCCCCGGGACAGGGATTTTCCACGAGCAGTACTTC | CASSPGTGIFHEQYF
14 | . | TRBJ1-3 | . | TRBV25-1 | TGTGCCAGCAGTGACTGGGAAAGGGTCGACACCATATATTTT | CASSDWERVDTIYF
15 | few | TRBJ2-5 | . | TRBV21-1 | TGTGCCAGCACGACTAGCGGGGGGTACCAAGAGACCCAGTACTTC | CASTTSGGYQETQYF
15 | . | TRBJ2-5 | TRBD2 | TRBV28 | TGTGCCAGCAGTTCCGCTAGCGGGGGAGAAGAGACCCAGTACTTC | CASSSASGGEETQYF
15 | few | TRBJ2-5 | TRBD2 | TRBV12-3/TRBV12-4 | TGTGCCAGCAGTTTAGGGCGGGGGACTCAAGAGACCCAGTACTTC | CASSLGRGTQETQYF
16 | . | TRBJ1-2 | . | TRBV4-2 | TGTGCCAGCAGCCAAGTGGCCGACACAACTAACTATGGCTACACCTTC | CASSQVADTTNYGYTF
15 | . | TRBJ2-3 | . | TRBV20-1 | TGCAGTGCCAACATCCCGGGACCGACCACCAATACGCAGTATTTT | CSANIPGPTTNTQYF
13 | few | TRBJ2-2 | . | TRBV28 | TGTGCCATGCGCAGGGGCGGGACCGGGGAGCTGTTTTTT | CAMRRGGTGELFF
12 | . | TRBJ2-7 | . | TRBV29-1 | TGCAGCGTTGGGTTGCAGGGGTACGAGCAGTACTTC | CSVGLQGYEQYF
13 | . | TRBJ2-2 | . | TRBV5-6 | TGTGCCAGCAGCCCTGTGGTTGCCGGGGAGCTGTTTTTT | CASSPVVAGELFF
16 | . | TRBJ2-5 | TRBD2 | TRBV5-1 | TGCGCCAGCAGCTTGGTACTAGCGGGTATCCAAGAGACCCAGTACTTC | CASSLVLAGIQETQYF
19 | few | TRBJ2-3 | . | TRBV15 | TGTGCCACCAGCAGAGATGCGGGATACAGTGTTAGGGGCCCAGATACGCAGTATTTT | CATSRDAGYSVRGPDTQYF
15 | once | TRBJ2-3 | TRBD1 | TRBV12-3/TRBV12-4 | TGTGCCAGCAAATGGACAGGGGGCAGATCAGATATGCAGTATTTT | CASKWTGGRSDMQYF
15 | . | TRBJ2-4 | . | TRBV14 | TGTGCCAGCAGCCAAGGTGCGGCCGGGCGCGTCATTCAGTACTTC | CASSQGAAGRVIQYF
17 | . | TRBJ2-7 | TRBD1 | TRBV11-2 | TGTGCCAGCAGCGGTTCAATTGGGACAGTCTCTTACCACGAGCAGTACTTC | CASSGSIGTVSYHEQYF
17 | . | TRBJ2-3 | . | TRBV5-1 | TGCGCCAGCAGCTTAGGTAACCGCGGGGCCCGCACAGATACGCAGTATTTT | CASSLGNRGARTDTQYF
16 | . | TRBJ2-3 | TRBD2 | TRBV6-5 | TGTGCCAGCAGTGCCGGGACTAGCGGGGGTGGAGATACGCAGTATTTT | CASSAGTSGGGDTQYF
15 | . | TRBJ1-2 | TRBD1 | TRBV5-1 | TGCGCCAGCAGCCTGGGGGGACAGGCCCTCTATGGCTACACCTTC | CASSLGGQALYGYTF
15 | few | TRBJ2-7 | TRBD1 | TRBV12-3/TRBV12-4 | TGTGCCAGCAGTTTTGGGACAGGGGGCTTCTACGAGCAGTACTTC | CASSFGTGGFYEQYF
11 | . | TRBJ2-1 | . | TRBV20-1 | TGCAGTGCTGAACTTTACAATGAGCAGTTCTTC | CSAELYNEQFF
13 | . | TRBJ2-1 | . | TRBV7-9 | TGTGCCAGCAGCTTCACCCCGGCGGATGAGCAGTTCTTC | CASSFTPADEQFF
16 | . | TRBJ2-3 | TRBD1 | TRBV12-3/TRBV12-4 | TGTGCCAGCAGTTCAGGGACAGGGTACGGCACAGATACGCAGTATTTT | CASSSGTGYGTDTQYF
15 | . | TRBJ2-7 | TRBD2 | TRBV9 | TGTGCCAGCAGCGCTAGCGGGGACGCCTACAATGAGCAGTACTTC | CASSASGDAYNEQYF
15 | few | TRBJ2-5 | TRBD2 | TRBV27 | TGTGCCAGCAGTGGCATGGGACTAGCAGGAGAGACCCAGTACTTC | CASSGMGLAGETQYF
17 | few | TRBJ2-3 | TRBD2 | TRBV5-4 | TGTGCCAGCAGCTTGGGGATCTCTAGCGGGCCGACAGATACGCAGTATTTT | CASSLGISSGPTDTQYF
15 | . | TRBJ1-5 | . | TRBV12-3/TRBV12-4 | TGTGCCAGCACCCCGCCTGGGGGTGGCAATCAGCCCCAGCATTTT | CASTPPGGGNQPQHF
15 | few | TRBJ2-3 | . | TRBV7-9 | TGTGCCAGCAGCACTCCGGGGACGAATTTTGATACGCAGTATTTT | CASSTPGTNFDTQYF
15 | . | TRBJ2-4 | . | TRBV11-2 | TGTGCCAGCAGCTCACCGGGACGGATCCCAAACATTCAGTACTTC | CASSSPGRIPNIQYF
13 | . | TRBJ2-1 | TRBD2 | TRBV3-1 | TGTGCCAGCAGCCAAGGGACTAGAGAGACCCAGTTCTTC | CASSQGTRETQFF
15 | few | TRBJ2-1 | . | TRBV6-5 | TGTGCCAGCAGTTACGGGGGTACCTCCTACAATGAGCAGTTCTTC | CASSYGGTSYNEQFF
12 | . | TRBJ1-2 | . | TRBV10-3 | TGTGCCATCCGTGGGGAGGCGGACGGCTACACCTTC | CAIRGEADGYTF
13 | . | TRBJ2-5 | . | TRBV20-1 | TGCAGTGCTGGGCCCGACAGCGGAGAGACCCAGTACTTC | CSAGPDSGETQYF
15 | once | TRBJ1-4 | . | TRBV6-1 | TGTGCCAGCAGTTCGGCCCAGGGCACTAATGAAAAACTGTTTTTT | CASSSAQGTNEKLFF
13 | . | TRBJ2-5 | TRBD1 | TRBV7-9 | TGTGCCAGCATGGACAGGGGCGGAGAGACCCAGTACTTC | CASMDRGGETQYF
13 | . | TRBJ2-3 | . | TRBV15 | TGTGCCACCAGCAGAGAGACCGGGTCCTTAAGGTATTTT | CATSRETGSLRYF
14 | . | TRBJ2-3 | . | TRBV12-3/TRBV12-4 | TGTGCCAGCAGTTTTCAACTCCCTACAGATACGCAGTATTTT | CASSFQLPTDTQYF
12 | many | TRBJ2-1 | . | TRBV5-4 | TGTGCCAGCAGCTTGCCAGGGACTGAGCAGTTCTTC | CASSLPGTEQFF
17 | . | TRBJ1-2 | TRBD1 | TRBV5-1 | TGCGCCAGCAGCTTGGCAGGGACAGGGAAAGAGGACTATGGCTACACCTTC | CASSLAGTGKEDYGYTF
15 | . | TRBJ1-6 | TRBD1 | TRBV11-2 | TGTGCCAGCAGCCCAGGGGGAACGTGGGGGTCACCCCTCCACTTT | CASSPGGTWGSPLHF
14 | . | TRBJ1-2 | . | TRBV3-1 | TGTGCCAGCAGCCAAACGACAGTAGGCTATGGCTACACCTTC | CASSQTTVGYGYTF
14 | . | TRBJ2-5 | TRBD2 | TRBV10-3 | TGTGCCACCACGACTAGCGCTTACCAAGAGACCCAGTACTTC | CATTTSAYQETQYF
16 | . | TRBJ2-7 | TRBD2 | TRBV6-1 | TGTGCCAGCAGTGACCTTAGCGGGACAACAACCTACGAGCAGTACTTC | CASSDLSGTTTYEQYF